This is a list of T cell receptor beta chains from one sample in a study of patients and donors after allogeneic stem cell transplantation. TCRdb reprocessed the RT-PCR reads via MiXCR and lists one record per CDR3 protein. The table lists approximately 160,000 distinct CDR3 sequences, about 29% of them singletons. Material for sequencing was blood, either unsorted or a sorted T cell fraction (not recorded which). The receptors come from a human donor who was either an allogeneic HSCT recipient or a stem cell or donor lymphocyte infusion donor (not recorded which). It is not recorded whose cells these are; they may come from a transplant donor. Both conserved end residues are trimmed from each CDR3.

CDR3aa: AWTRTGHTEAF; v_gene: TRBV30
CDR3aa: ATSDPQGVGPYEQY; v_gene: TRBV24-1
CDR3aa: ASSLAAGINNSPLH; v_gene: TRBV5-1
CDR3aa: ASAGDRGYT; v_gene: TRBV12-3/TRBV12-4
CDR3aa: ASFNDNTEAF; v_gene: TRBV5-1
CDR3aa: ASSSGQRIYGYT; v_gene: TRBV7-9
CDR3aa: ASSRDVNWEQY; v_gene: TRBV12-3/TRBV12-4
CDR3aa: ASSRTGLGLYEQY; v_gene: TRBV6-5
CDR3aa: AIDPTLPQGLAKDTQY; v_gene: TRBV7-9
CDR3aa: ASSSLLAGADTQY; v_gene: TRBV7-2
CDR3aa: ASSLAGTGSGYT; v_gene: TRBV7-3
CDR3aa: ASSLEGMGYQPQH; v_gene: TRBV5-1
CDR3aa: ATSTLDQRNYGYT; v_gene: TRBV15
CDR3aa: ASSSPASGSGNEQF; v_gene: TRBV10-1
CDR3aa: ASGPPGTTLNNEQF; v_gene: TRBV9
CDR3aa: ASSLGGLAGVYEQF; v_gene: TRBV7-8
CDR3aa: ASSVSLAGGTLSGANVLT; v_gene: TRBV9
CDR3aa: ASSRQGTSGIYEQY; v_gene: TRBV5-1
CDR3aa: ASSLEYGARQPQH; v_gene: TRBV7-2
CDR3aa: ASSRTGEQF; v_gene: TRBV6-5
CDR3aa: ASRTTLGCPNEKLF; v_gene: TRBV7-4
CDR3aa: ASSPLLQETQY; v_gene: TRBV18
CDR3aa: ASSSPLRGSYEQY; v_gene: TRBV12-3/TRBV12-4
CDR3aa: SATGQEYGYT; v_gene: TRBV20-1
CDR3aa: SARKTGLNEAF; v_gene: TRBV20-1
CDR3aa: ASRLGTGPMNTEAF; v_gene: TRBV6-5
CDR3aa: ASSNPPKGETQY; v_gene: TRBV7-9
CDR3aa: ASSFWLAGAYEGTDTQY; v_gene: TRBV12-3/TRBV12-4
CDR3aa: STETGGYT; v_gene: TRBV20-1
CDR3aa: ASRDIGTPGNEQF; v_gene: TRBV2
CDR3aa: ASSEYRETQY; v_gene: TRBV3-1
CDR3aa: ASTHGGYQH; v_gene: TRBV6-5
CDR3aa: SALDRDQEKLF; v_gene: TRBV29-1
CDR3aa: ASTGTSMDTQY; v_gene: TRBV2
CDR3aa: AIRTDTAYEQY; v_gene: TRBV10-3
CDR3aa: ASSVSDSSYEQY; v_gene: TRBV9
CDR3aa: SAMMGALGYT; v_gene: TRBV20-1
CDR3aa: ASSQVMGGPQH; v_gene: TRBV4-1